These 5 T cell receptor beta chains originate from one sample sequenced in a study of blood T cell repertoires in COVID-19. Clones were read by immunoSEQ multiplex PCR, and TCRdb kept only the in-frame ones, dropping some. This sample carries 100,000 to 150,000 clones, about 80% of them seen once, and the ten largest clones take under 45%. The specimen was peripheral blood. The receptors stem from a man aged 40-50 years with active or convalescent COVID-19.

The chain uses TRBV6-1 and TRBJ1-1; 10 bases agree with TRBD1. There are 16 residues in the CDR3. Unmatched junction bases numbered 14, after V lost 3 bases and J lost 10 bases. Germline-derived CDR1 and CDR2 are MNHNS and SASEGT. The CDR3 DNA follows: TGTGCCAGCAGTGACCCCGGGACAGGGGTTTCCTTTGCAGCTTTCTTT. Encoded protein: CASSDPGTGVSFAAFF.

J is TRBJ2-3 and V is TRBV7-9; D may be TRBD2 (5 bases). This CDR3 has 15 amino acids. CDR1 is SEHNR and CDR2 is FQNEAQ in the germline V gene (reference sequence). V gave up 5 bases and J gave up 6 bases, with 18 bases separating them. The DNA of the CDR3 is TGTGCCAGCAGCCGAGGAGCGGTCTTTGTCGATACGCAGTATTTT. Amino acids: CASSRGAVFVDTQYF.

The chain has TRBV19 and TRBJ2-4; maybe TRBD2 (6 bases). V was shortened by 3 bases and J by 0 bases, with 9 bases between the two germline ends. This CDR3 region has 15 residues. Germline CDR1 is LNHDA and CDR2 is SQIVND (reference sequence). The DNA of the CDR3 is TGTGCCAGTAGTATTGGGGGGTTAGCCAAAAACATTCAGTACTTC. Translation: CASSIGGLAKNIQYF.

This sequence joins TRBV19 and TRBJ2-1, with D tentatively TRBD1 (6 bases). Per the germline V gene, CDR1 is LNHDA and CDR2 is SQIVND (reference sequence). Trimming pared 0 bases from V and 10 bases from J, leaving 16 bases between. This CDR3 comprises 15 residues. CDR3 DNA sequence: TGTGCCAGTAGTATAGATTGGGGGCGGCCTTTGGAGCAGTTCTTC. Translation: CASSIDWGRPLEQFF.

The rearrangement joins TRBV5-6 to TRBJ2-7; 8 nucleotides align to TRBD1. Germline CDR1 reads SGHDT; CDR2 reads YYEEEE. Trimming at V came to 4 bases and at J to 9 bases, leaving 9 bases not matched to a gene. This CDR3 spans 13 amino acids. As DNA, the CDR3 is TGTGCCAGCAGCCCCCCCGGACAGGGAGTGCAGTACTTC. This codes for CASSPPGQGVQYF.